This TCR beta chain was found in a study of cytomegalovirus exposure and HLA in healthy donors. PCR primers comprised 60 Vbeta and 13 Jbeta primers. Data came from immunoSEQ multiplex PCR; TCRdb stores just in-frame clones and leaves some out. Of about 100,000 clones listed, roughly 70% are singletons. The CDR3 consists of 12 residues. Germline values: CDR1 SGHRS, CDR2 YFSETQ. The V end was cut by 6 bases, the J end by 5 bases, with 9 bases between. The source material was PBMCs. The sequence came from a man in his fifties or sixties in good health and CMV-seronegative. This chain links TRBV5-1 with TRBJ2-1; no clear D gene. The CDR3 bases are TGCGCCAGCATATCAGGTAACAATGAGCAGTTCTTC. It yields the protein CASISGNNEQFF.